These 23 T cell receptor beta chains originate from one sample sequenced in a study of blood T cell repertoires in COVID-19. The repertoire was sequenced with immunoSEQ multiplex PCR; TCRdb's copy has only in-frame clones and lacks some. The sample records 360,000 or so clones, about nine tenths being singletons. Sequenced: PBMCs or T cells enriched from blood (not recorded which). The origin of the receptors is a woman under 40 who had recovered from COVID-19.

The chain has TRBV5-1 and TRBJ1-1; D not certain. Deletions cut 4 bases from V and 4 bases from J, with 14 bases between. The germline CDR1 and CDR2 sequences are SGHRS and YFSETQ. This CDR3 is 14 amino acids long. The DNA of the CDR3 is TGCGCCAGCAGCATGACGGGTATTGGCACTGAAGCTTTCTTT. Translated: CASSMTGIGTEAFF.

The rearrangement links TRBV6-5 to TRBJ2-7; tentative D call: TRBD2 (5 bases). The CDR3 loop spans 14 amino acids. The V gene's germline CDR1 is MNHEY and CDR2 SVGAGI. The ends were cut back, 6 bases at V and 0 bases at J, with 12 bases in the middle. CDR3 coding DNA: TGTGCCAGCAGCCCAAAAGCGGTCTCCTACGAGCAGTACTTC. Amino acid sequence: CASSPKAVSYEQYF.

The J gene is TRBJ1-4, the V gene TRBV29-1; D is ambiguous. There are 14 residues in the CDR3. V lost 7 bases, J lost 5 bases, and 17 bases lay in between. CDR1 and CDR2 (germline): SQVTM, ANQGSEA. The CDR3 loop is CSAAHSAANEKLFF. For the CDR3, the DNA is TGCAGCGCGGCCCACAGTGCAGCAAATGAAAAACTGTTTTTT.

The chain couples TRBV19 to TRBJ2-3, with 11 bases identical to TRBD2. The germline gives CDR1 LNHDA, CDR2 SQIVND (reference sequence). The V and J ends lost 3 bases and 3 bases, in that order; junction bases with no gene match: 8. The CDR3 totals 17 residues. In DNA, the CDR3 is TGTGCCAGTAGTATCGGGCCTAGCGGGGGGATTACAGATACGCAGTATTTT. Its protein product is CASSIGPSGGITDTQYF. Using reference TRBV19 and TRBJ2-3 for the parts outside the CDR3, the full variable domain is DGGITQSPKYLFRKEGQNVTLSCEQNLNHDAMYWYRQDPGQGLRLIYYSQIVNDFQKGDIAEGYSVSREKKESFPLTVTSAQKNPTAFYLCASSIGPSGGITDTQYFGPGTRLTVL.

J is TRBJ2-2 and V is TRBV10-3; 8 positions agree with TRBD1. The V and J ends lost 6 bases and 3 bases, in that order; junction bases with no gene match: 6. The CDR3 covers 15 residues. CDR1 and CDR2 (germline): ENHRY, SYGVKD. The CDR3 loop reads CAISPDREHTGELFF. The CDR3 bases are TGTGCCATCAGCCCGGACAGGGAGCACACCGGGGAGCTGTTTTTT.

The rearrangement joins TRBV30 to TRBJ1-1; tentatively, D is TRBD1 (5 bases). V was pared by 6 bases and J by 8 bases, with 13 bases between. CDR3 length equals 11 residues. CDR1 is GTSNPN and CDR2 is SVGIG in the germline V gene (reference sequence). The CDR3 bases are TGTGCCTGTTCTGCAGGGCGCGAAGCTTTCTTT. Its protein is CACSAGREAFF.

The rearrangement links TRBV7-2 to TRBJ2-3; the match to TRBD2 covers 16 bases. CDR3 size: 17 residues. J was trimmed by 5 bases and V by 4 bases; bases with no gene match: 6. Germline lookup yields CDR1 SGHTA and CDR2 FQGNSA. This CDR3 reads CASSSGTSGGAIDTQYF. CDR3 DNA: TGTGCCAGCAGCTCCGGGACTAGCGGGGGGGCCATAGATACGCAGTATTTT.

This sequence joins TRBV5-1 and TRBJ1-2, with D maybe TRBD1 (5 bases). V was trimmed by 4 bases and J by 4 bases, leaving 20 bases between them. Germline V lookup: CDR1 SGHRS, CDR2 YFSETQ. The CDR3 has 16 residues. CDR3 residues: CASSAVSWSQGYGYTF. In DNA form, the CDR3 reads TGCGCCAGCAGCGCAGTATCGTGGTCTCAGGGCTATGGCTACACCTTC.

The rearrangement links TRBV7-9 to TRBJ2-2; 13 nucleotides match TRBD2. Germline CDR1 and CDR2: SEHNR and FQNEAQ (reference sequence). The CDR3 has 18 residues. The V segment lost 11 bases and the J segment 0 bases; nucleotides outside the gene matches: 12. The CDR3 DNA follows: TGTGCCTCCCTTGGGCACGGGACTAGCGGGACGAACACCGGGGAGCTGTTTTTT. This codes for CASLGHGTSGTNTGELFF. Using reference TRBV7-9 and TRBJ2-2 for the parts outside the CDR3, the full variable domain is DTGVSQNPRHKITKRGQNVTFRCDPISEHNRLYWYRQTLGQGPEFLTYFQNEAQLEKSRLLSDRFSAERPKGSFSTLEIQRTEQGDSAMYLCASLGHGTSGTNTGELFFGEGSRLTVL.

In this sample, this clone turned up a few times. This chain links TRBV7-2 with TRBJ1-3; TRBD1 matches at 7 bases. Germline V gives CDR1 SGHTA, CDR2 FQGNSA. After removal of 5 bases from V and 3 bases from J, the junction contained 7 bases not matched to a gene. The CDR3 is 15 residues long. In nucleotides, the CDR3 is TGTGCCAGCAGCCTGGACAGGAATCGTGGAAACACCATATATTTT. Its translation is CASSLDRNRGNTIYF.

V is TRBV7-9 and J is TRBJ1-2; TRBD1 matches 8 bases. Looked up from germline, CDR1 is SEHNR and CDR2 is FQNEAQ (reference sequence). The CDR3 is 16 residues long. V shed 5 bases and J 6 bases; nucleotides not matched to a gene: 14. CDR3 nucleotides: TGTGCCAGCAGCGAGGCTGGCGTAGGACAGGGCCATGGCTACACCTTC. Protein sequence: CASSEAGVGQGHGYTF.

V is TRBV6-5 and J is TRBJ1-5; 9 bases map to TRBD1. Germline V gene lookup returns CDR1 MNHEY and CDR2 SVGAGI. This CDR3 is built from 14 residues. With 6 bases clipped from V and 5 bases from J, the junction kept 5 bases outside the gene matches. As DNA, the CDR3 is TGTGCCAGCAGCGGGACAGGGAGAGATCAGCCCCAGCATTTT. Its translation: CASSGTGRDQPQHF.

In this sample, this clone turned up once. The CDR3 spells CASSLAGQITGELFF. The CDR3 DNA reads as TGTGCCAGCAGTTTAGCAGGACAAATAACCGGGGAGCTGTTTTTT. The rearrangement links TRBV28 to TRBJ2-2; TRBD1 is a possible D gene (5 bases). CDR1 is MDHEN, CDR2 SYDVKM, per germline. V lost 2 bases to trimming and J lost 5 bases, with 12 bases between them. This CDR3 has 15 amino acids.

This rearrangement joins TRBV7-9 to TRBJ1-2; TRBD1 might be the D (6 bases). Deletions cut 5 bases from V and 4 bases from J, with 20 bases between. This CDR3 comprises 16 residues. CDR1 and CDR2 (germline): SEHNR, FQNEAQ (reference sequence). The CDR3 here is CASSGGALQLVYGYTF. In nucleotides, the CDR3 is TGTGCCAGCAGCGGGGGGGCTCTTCAGTTAGTCTATGGCTACACCTTC. Using reference TRBV7-9 and TRBJ1-2 for the parts outside the CDR3, the full variable domain is DTGVSQNPRHKITKRGQNVTFRCDPISEHNRLYWYRQTLGQGPEFLTYFQNEAQLEKSRLLSDRFSAERPKGSFSTLEIQRTEQGDSAMYLCASSGGALQLVYGYTFGSGTRLTVV.

The genes are TRBV5-1 and TRBJ1-4; TRBD1 agrees at 9 bases. Trimming at V came to 4 bases and at J to 8 bases, leaving 9 bases not matched to a gene. CDR1 SGHRS and CDR2 YFSETQ come from the germline V gene. This CDR3 comprises 15 residues. The CDR3 spells CASSLNRGRGEKLFF. As DNA, the CDR3 is TGCGCCAGCAGCCTAAACAGGGGGCGAGGGGAAAAACTGTTTTTT.

This clone was detected once. The chain has TRBV4-1 and TRBJ2-3; no reliable D call. The CDR3 has 16 residues. Germline V lookup: CDR1 MGHRA, CDR2 YSYEKL. V was cut by 3 bases and J by 1 base, with 14 bases left in between. CDR3 DNA sequence: TGCGCCAGCAGCCATGGAGACCCTGTCCGCACAGATACGCAGTATTTT. It is translated as CASSHGDPVRTDTQYF.

This clone was detected only a few times. The chain employs TRBV4-2 and TRBJ1-5, with TRBD1 as a possible D gene (5 bases). The V end lost 1 base, the J end lost 0 bases, and 7 bases lay between the germline ends. Germline values: CDR1 LGHNA, CDR2 YNFKEQ. CDR3 length: 15 residues. This CDR3 is CASSQVQDSNQPQHF. The CDR3 nucleotides read TGTGCCAGCAGCCAAGTACAGGATAGCAATCAGCCCCAGCATTTT.

This clone is a singleton in its sample. This chain uses TRBV6-5 with TRBJ1-4, with 9 positions matching TRBD1. The J segment lost 6 bases and the V segment lost 4 bases, leaving 3 bases of the junction unmatched. Per germline, CDR1 MNHEY and CDR2 SVGAGI. The CDR3 loop spans 14 amino acids. The CDR3 sequence: CASSSGQGYEKLFF. The CDR3 coding sequence is TGTGCCAGCAGTTCTGGACAGGGGTATGAAAAACTGTTTTTT.

The chain has TRBV30 and TRBJ1-1; 10 bases are shared with TRBD1. V was clipped by 4 bases and J by 1 base; unmatched bases: 18. In germline, CDR1 is GTSNPN, CDR2 SVGIG (reference sequence). The CDR3 consists of 19 residues. CDR3 nucleotides: TGTGCCTGGATGACCCTTATCCGGGACAGGGGATTCCGGAACACTGAAGCTTTCTTT. It specifies CAWMTLIRDRGFRNTEAFF. Full variable domain (outside the CDR3, taken from reference TRBV30 and TRBJ1-1): SQTIHQWPATLVQPVGSPLSLECTVEGTSNPNLYWYRQAAGRGLQLLFYSVGIGQISSEVPQNLSASRPQDRQFILSSKKLLLSDSGFYLCAWMTLIRDRGFRNTEAFFGQGTRLTVV.

This chain links TRBV30 with TRBJ1-4; possible D gene TRBD1, 5 bases. V gave up 2 bases and J gave up 6 bases, with 16 bases separating them. Per the germline V gene, CDR1 is GTSNPN and CDR2 is SVGIG (reference sequence). The CDR3 runs 15 residues. The CDR3 nucleotides are TGTGCCTGGAGTACCCGGGCCGGGGGATATGAAAAACTGTTTTTT. Protein sequence: CAWSTRAGGYEKLFF.

The rearrangement links TRBV6-5 to TRBJ2-1, with D possibly matching TRBD2 (5 bases). This CDR3 contains 15 residues. V was clipped by 5 bases and J by 3 bases, with 14 bases between them. Looked up from germline, CDR1 is MNHEY and CDR2 is SVGAGI. The CDR3 reads CASSIDGLVYNEQFF. DNA for the CDR3: TGTGCCAGCAGTATCGACGGACTGGTCTACAATGAGCAGTTCTTC.

V usage is TRBV5-1 and J usage is TRBJ1-2, with D hard to call. The germline gives CDR1 SGHRS, CDR2 YFSETQ. The CDR3 contains 15 residues. Trimming cost V 0 bases and J 0 bases, with 9 bases left between them. CDR3 sequence (DNA): TGCGCCAGCAGCTTGGGGGAGGCCTCTAACTATGGCTACACCTTC. Its translation: CASSLGEASNYGYTF.

The chain joins TRBV4-3 to TRBJ2-7; 10 positions agree with TRBD2. The CDR3 spans 18 residues. V was clipped by 0 bases and J by 1 base; unmatched bases: 9. In germline, CDR1 is LGHNA, CDR2 YSLEER. The CDR3 sequence is CASSQDVTSGELSYEQYF. CDR3 DNA: TGCGCCAGCAGCCAAGATGTAACTAGCGGGGAGCTATCCTACGAGCAGTACTTC.